Here is one TCR beta chain with its context. V was trimmed by 1 base and J by 2 bases, leaving 9 bases between them. CDR3 length: 14 amino acids. Per germline, CDR1 SQVTM and CDR2 ANQGSEA. This specimen comes from a study of T-cell reconstitution after alpha-beta-depleted transplantation in children. Preparation of the TCRbeta library used unique molecular identifiers. TCRdb independently ran MiXCR on the PCR reads; one entry per CDR3 protein. The table records 500,000 to 600,000 distinct CDR3 sequences, approximately 29% of them present only once. The sample in question was PBMCs from the stem cell graft donor, obtained from the stem cell graft. The chain recombines TRBV29-1 with TRBJ2-1; unclear D gene. The sequence came from a human donor who donated a stem cell graft to a child with aplastic anemia. The CDR3 sequence is CSVEGPGPYNEQFF. In DNA, the CDR3 is TGCAGCGTTGAAGGTCCCGGACCCTACAATGAGCAGTTCTTC.